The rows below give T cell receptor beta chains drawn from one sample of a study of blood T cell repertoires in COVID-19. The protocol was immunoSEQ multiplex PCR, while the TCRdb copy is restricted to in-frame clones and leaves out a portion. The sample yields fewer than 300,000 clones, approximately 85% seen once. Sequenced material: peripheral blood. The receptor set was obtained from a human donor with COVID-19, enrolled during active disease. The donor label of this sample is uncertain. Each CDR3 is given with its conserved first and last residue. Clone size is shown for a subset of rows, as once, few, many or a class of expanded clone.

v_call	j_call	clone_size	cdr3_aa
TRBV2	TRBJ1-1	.	CASSDRTRGTTEAFF
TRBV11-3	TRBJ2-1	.	CASSLDPRGGNEQFF
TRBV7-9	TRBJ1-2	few	CASSPLAGTYGYTF
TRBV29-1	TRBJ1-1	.	CSASDANTEAFF
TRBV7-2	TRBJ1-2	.	CASSSPDKAYGYTF
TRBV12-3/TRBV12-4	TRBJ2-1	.	CASSLARTSEQFF
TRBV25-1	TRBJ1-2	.	CASTKGRGALGGYTF
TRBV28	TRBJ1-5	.	CASSSGGYGNQPQHF
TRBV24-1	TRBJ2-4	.	CATSDAREGAQAIQYF
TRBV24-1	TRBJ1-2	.	CATSDTHYGYTF
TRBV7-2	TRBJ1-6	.	CASSFRVESPLHF
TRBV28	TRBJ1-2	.	CASSGQGRYYGYTF
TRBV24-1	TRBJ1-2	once	CAPNGDKQGSYGYTF
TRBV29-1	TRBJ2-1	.	CSVEDPAGSSYNEQFF
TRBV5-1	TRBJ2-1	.	CASTHPSYNEQFF
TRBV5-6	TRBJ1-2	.	CASSLETYYGYTF
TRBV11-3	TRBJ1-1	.	CASSLAGDTEAFF
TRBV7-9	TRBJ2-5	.	CASSPPRGPQETQYF
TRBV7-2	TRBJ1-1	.	CASSLFGRGVNTEAFF
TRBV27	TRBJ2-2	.	CASSPRGGGMNTGELFF
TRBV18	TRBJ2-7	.	CASSPAGTEYEQYF
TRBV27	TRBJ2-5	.	CASSLRTGVGETQYF
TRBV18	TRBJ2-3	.	CASSPLAGTDTQYF
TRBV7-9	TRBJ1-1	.	CASSSPTGNTEAFF
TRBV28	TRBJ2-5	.	CASSSQGLGGETQYF
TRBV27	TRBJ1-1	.	CASSPGQGDTEAFF
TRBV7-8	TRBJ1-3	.	CASSAPEDSGNTIYF
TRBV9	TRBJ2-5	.	CASSVGPSQETQYF
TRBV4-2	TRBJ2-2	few	CASSQDRQAYTGELFF
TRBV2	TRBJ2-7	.	CASSEDRSTTYEQYF
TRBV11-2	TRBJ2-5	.	CASSLVVGAGETQYF
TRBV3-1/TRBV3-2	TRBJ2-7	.	CASSPGQRSYEQYF
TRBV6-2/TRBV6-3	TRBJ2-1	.	CASSPRGRTAYNEQFF
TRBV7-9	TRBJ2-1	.	CASSLGVAGVSYNEQFF
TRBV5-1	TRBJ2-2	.	CASSLTQGSNTGELFF